This TCR beta chain was identified during a study of blood T cell repertoires in COVID-19. Across the study: The origin of the acute and convalescent COVID-19 samples was the United States, Italy and Spain.

Per the original methods: From reference gene primer amplification, estimates of nucleated cell counts were derived. The method was immunoSEQ multiplex PCR; TCRdb's version includes in-frame clones alone and lacks a portion of them. That table furnishes V, J and clone size, whereas the DNA furnished D and trimming. This sample has about 80,000 clones; roughly 80% occur once, and the top ten carry 35% to 40%. The CDR3 has 13 amino acids. V lost 5 bases, J lost 7 bases, and 9 bases lay in between. This clone was found once. V is TRBV12-3 or TRBV12-4 and J is TRBJ1-6; D call uncertain. The receptor was derived from an older woman with acute or convalescent COVID-19. Sequencing was carried out using peripheral blood. CDR3 DNA: TGTGCCAGCAGTCCTTTCGGGAATTCACCCCTCCACTTT. It is translated as CASSPFGNSPLHF.